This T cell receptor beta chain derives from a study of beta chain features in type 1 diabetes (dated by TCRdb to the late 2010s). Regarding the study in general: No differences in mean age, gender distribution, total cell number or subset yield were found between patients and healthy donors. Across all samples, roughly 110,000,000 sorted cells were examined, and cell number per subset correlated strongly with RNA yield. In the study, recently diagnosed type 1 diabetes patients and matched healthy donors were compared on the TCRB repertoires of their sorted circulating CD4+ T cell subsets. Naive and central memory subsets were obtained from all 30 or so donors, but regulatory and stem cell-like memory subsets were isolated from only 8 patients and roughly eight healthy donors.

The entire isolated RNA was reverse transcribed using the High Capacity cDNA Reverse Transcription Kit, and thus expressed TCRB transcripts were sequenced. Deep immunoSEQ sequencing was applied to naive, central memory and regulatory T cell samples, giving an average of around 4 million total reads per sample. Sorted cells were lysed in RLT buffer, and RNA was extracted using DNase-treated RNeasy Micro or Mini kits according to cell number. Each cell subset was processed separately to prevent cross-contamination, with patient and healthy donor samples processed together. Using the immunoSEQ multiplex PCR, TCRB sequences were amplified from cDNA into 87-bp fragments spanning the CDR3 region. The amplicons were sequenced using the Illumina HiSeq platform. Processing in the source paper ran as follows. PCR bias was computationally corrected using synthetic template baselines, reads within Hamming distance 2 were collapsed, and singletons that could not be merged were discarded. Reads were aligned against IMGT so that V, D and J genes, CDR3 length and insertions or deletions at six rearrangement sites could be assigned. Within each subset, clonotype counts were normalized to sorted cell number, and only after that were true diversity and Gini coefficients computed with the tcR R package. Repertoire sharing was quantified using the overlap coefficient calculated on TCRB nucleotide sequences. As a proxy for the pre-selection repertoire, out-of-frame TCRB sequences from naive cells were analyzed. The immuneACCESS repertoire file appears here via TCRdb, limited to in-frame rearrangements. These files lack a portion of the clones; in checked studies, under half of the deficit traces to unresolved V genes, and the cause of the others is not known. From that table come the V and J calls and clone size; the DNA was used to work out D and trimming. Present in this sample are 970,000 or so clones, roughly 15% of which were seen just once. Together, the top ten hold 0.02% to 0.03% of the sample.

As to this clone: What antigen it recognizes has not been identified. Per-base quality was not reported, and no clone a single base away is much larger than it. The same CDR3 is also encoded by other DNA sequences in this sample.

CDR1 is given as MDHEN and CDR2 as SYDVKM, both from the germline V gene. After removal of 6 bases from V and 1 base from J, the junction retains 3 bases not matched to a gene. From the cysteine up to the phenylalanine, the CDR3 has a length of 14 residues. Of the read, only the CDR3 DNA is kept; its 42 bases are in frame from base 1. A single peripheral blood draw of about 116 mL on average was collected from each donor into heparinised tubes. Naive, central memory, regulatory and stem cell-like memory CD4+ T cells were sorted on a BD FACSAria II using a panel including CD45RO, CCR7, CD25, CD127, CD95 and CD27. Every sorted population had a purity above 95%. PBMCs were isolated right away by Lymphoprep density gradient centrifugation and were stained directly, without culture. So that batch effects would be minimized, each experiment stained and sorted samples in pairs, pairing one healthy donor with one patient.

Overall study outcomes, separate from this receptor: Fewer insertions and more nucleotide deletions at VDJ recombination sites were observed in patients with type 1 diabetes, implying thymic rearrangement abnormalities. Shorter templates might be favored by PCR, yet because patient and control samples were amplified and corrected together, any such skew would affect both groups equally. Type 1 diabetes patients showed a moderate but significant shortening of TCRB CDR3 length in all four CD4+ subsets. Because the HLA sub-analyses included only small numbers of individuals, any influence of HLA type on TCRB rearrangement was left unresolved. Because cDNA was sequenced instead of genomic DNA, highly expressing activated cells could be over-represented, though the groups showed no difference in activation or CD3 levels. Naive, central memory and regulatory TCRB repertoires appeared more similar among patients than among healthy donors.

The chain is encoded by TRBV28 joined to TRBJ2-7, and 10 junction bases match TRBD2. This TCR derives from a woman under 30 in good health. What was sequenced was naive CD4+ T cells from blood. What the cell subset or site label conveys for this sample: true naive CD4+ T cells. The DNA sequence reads TGTGCCAGCAGACGGACTAGCGGATCCTACGAGCAGTACTTC. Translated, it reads CASRRTSGSYEQYF.